Shown below are 27 T cell receptor beta chains from a single sample sequenced in a study of OX40 agonist ivuxolimab in advanced cancers. Using immunoSEQ multiplex PCR, the repertoire was profiled, and TCRdb retains in-frame clones only, with some absent. Of tens of thousands of clones in the sample, 80% to 95% were seen once. This specimen was CD4+ or CD8+ T cells sorted from blood, taken in a trial of the OX40 agonist ivuxolimab. Every receptor here comes from an adult with an advanced solid tumor such as melanoma, head and neck, liver or kidney cancer.

This clone was observed once. V gene TRBV29-1 combines with J gene TRBJ2-5; D remains ambiguous. Trimming shortened V by 7 bases and J by 2 bases, and 8 bases separated the two germline ends. Germline CDR1 is SQVTM and CDR2 is ANQGSEA. The CDR3 loop spans 11 amino acids. CDR3 sequence (DNA): TGCAGCGCCCCACTTCAAGAGACCCAGTACTTC. It yields the protein CSAPLQETQYF.

The chain carries TRBV6-5 and TRBJ2-2; 12 nucleotides match TRBD1. The junction had 5 bases not matched to a gene; V was cut back by 6 bases and J by 6 bases. The CDR3 has 15 residues. Germline V gene data show CDR1 as MNHEY and CDR2 as SVGAGI. CDR3 amino acids: CASSWGQGAAGELFF. In DNA, the CDR3 is TGTGCCAGCAGCTGGGGACAGGGGGCCGCCGGGGAGCTGTTTTTT.

The rearrangement joins TRBV10-2 to TRBJ2-7, with TRBD1 matching over 12 bases. Germline CDR1 reads WSHSY; CDR2 reads SAAADI. This CDR3 comprises 16 residues. The ends lost 6 bases at V and 2 bases at J; junction bases unmatched: 8. The CDR3 DNA follows: TGCGCCAGCAGAGAACCGGGACAGGGGGCTCCCTACGAGCAGTACTTC. Its translation is CASREPGQGAPYEQYF.

On this clone itself: This sample includes further DNA sequences coding for the same CDR3. The V call is TRBV19, the J call TRBJ1-1; 7 bases are shared with TRBD1. Germline-derived CDR1 and CDR2 are LNHDA and SQIVND (reference sequence). V lost 3 bases, J lost 1 base, and 2 bases stayed unmatched. The length of the CDR3 is 14 residues. The CDR3 reads CASSMGQTNTEAFF. The CDR3 bases are TGTGCCAGTAGTATGGGACAGACGAACACTGAAGCTTTCTTT.

V gene TRBV4-1 combines with J gene TRBJ2-7; D is unclear. The V and J ends lost 3 bases and 2 bases respectively, with 8 bases between them. This CDR3 spans 13 amino acids. Germline-derived CDR1 and CDR2 are MGHRA and YSYEKL. The CDR3 nucleotides read TGCGCCAGCAGCCACTCGCAGGCCTACGAGCAGTACTTC. Residues: CASSHSQAYEQYF.

The CDR3 sequence: CAWTGVLGTEAFF. The CDR3 nucleotides read TGTGCCTGGACTGGAGTGCTGGGCACTGAAGCTTTCTTT. The V gene is TRBV30, the J gene TRBJ1-1; D remains unclear. CDR1 and CDR2 from the germline V gene are GTSNPN and SVGIG (reference sequence). The length of the CDR3 is 13 residues. V was cut by 4 bases and J by 4 bases, with 13 bases left in between.

The chain links TRBV6-5 to TRBJ1-1; D not resolved. This CDR3 contains 16 residues. Germline CDR1 reads MNHEY; CDR2 reads SVGAGI. The V gene lost 0 bases and the J gene lost 1 base, with 12 bases spanning the gap. In nucleotides, the CDR3 is TGTGCCAGCAGTTACTCCGGTCCGGCTCGGAACACTGAAGCTTTCTTT. The encoded protein is CASSYSGPARNTEAFF.

This clone was seen once. The chain combines TRBV7-9 with TRBJ2-7; 7 bases map to TRBD1. The ends lost 3 bases at V and 6 bases at J; junction bases unmatched: 8. This CDR3 contains 14 residues. CDR1 and CDR2 from the germline V gene are SEHNR and FQNEAQ (reference sequence). CDR3 loop: CASSFRFGDSEQYF. In nucleotides, the CDR3 is TGTGCCAGCAGCTTTAGATTTGGGGACAGCGAGCAGTACTTC. Drawing the rest from reference TRBV7-9 and TRBJ2-7, the complete variable domain is DTGVSQNPRHKITKRGQNVTFRCDPISEHNRLYWYRQTLGQGPEFLTYFQNEAQLEKSRLLSDRFSAERPKGSFSTLEIQRTEQGDSAMYLCASSFRFGDSEQYFGPGTRLTVT.

This clone was found once. The chain uses TRBV7-2 and TRBJ2-1; TRBD2 matches 7 bases. There are 13 residues in the CDR3. V was pared by 8 bases and J by 9 bases, with 10 bases of the junction left unmatched. Germline values: CDR1 SGHTA, CDR2 FQGNSA. In DNA form, the CDR3 reads TGTGCCAGCTCGGCGGGGGTGGGTATTGAGCAGTTCTTC. The encoded protein is CASSAGVGIEQFF.

The chain is built from TRBV2 and TRBJ1-5; D call uncertain. Trimming shortened V by 1 base and J by 1 base, and 5 bases separated the two germline ends. CDR3 length equals 14 residues. The germline V gene encodes CDR1 SNHLY and CDR2 FYNNEI. CDR3: CASSEDQSNQPQHF. As DNA, the CDR3 is TGTGCCAGCAGTGAAGACCAGAGCAATCAGCCCCAGCATTTT.

This chain links TRBV4-2 with TRBJ1-5; TRBD1 might be the D (6 bases). The CDR3 totals 15 residues. Germline CDR1 and CDR2: LGHNA and YNFKEQ. Between the trimmed V and J ends, which lost 5 bases and 4 bases, there was a span of 15 bases. CDR3 DNA: TGTGCCAGCAGCACCCGGACAGAGGGAAATCAGCCCCAGCATTTT. It translates to CASSTRTEGNQPQHF.

The genes are TRBV5-5 and TRBJ1-2; D call uncertain. The germline gives CDR1 SGHKS, CDR2 YYEKEE (reference sequence). Trimming shortened V by 2 bases and J by 6 bases, and 11 bases separated the two germline ends. CDR3 length: 13 amino acids. The CDR3 DNA reads as TGTGCCAGCAGCTTAGAGGGAAACCATGGCTACACCTTC. Protein product: CASSLEGNHGYTF.

This rearrangement joins TRBV30 to TRBJ2-3; possible D gene TRBD1, 6 bases. The germline V gene has CDR1 GTSNPN and CDR2 SVGIG (reference sequence). The CDR3 runs 13 residues. V shed 5 bases and J shed 4 bases, with 13 bases lying between them. CDR3 residues: CAWFRGTPDTQYF. In DNA, the CDR3 is TGTGCCTGGTTTAGGGGGACGCCAGATACGCAGTATTTT.

CDR3: CASSSPGGFDYGYTF. The CDR3 region has the DNA TGTGCCAGCAGCTCCCCAGGGGGATTCGACTATGGCTACACCTTC. J is TRBJ1-2 and V is TRBV7-8; 7 nucleotides align to TRBD1. With 4 bases clipped from V and 3 bases from J, the junction kept 8 bases outside the gene matches. Looked up from germline, CDR1 is SGHVS and CDR2 is FQNEAQ. The CDR3 totals 15 residues. Drawing the rest from reference TRBV7-8 and TRBJ1-2, the complete variable domain is GAGVSQSPRYKVAKRGQDVALRCDPISGHVSLFWYQQALGQGPEFLTYFQNEAQLDKSGLPSDRFFAERPEGSVSTLKIQRTQQEDSAVYLCASSSPGGFDYGYTFGSGTRLTVV.

The chain joins TRBV5-8 to TRBJ1-2, with TRBD1 matching over 12 bases. The V gene's germline CDR1 is SGHTS and CDR2 YDEGEE. V dropped 2 bases and J dropped 6; count of bases not matched to a gene: 5. The CDR3 extends over 15 amino acids. This chain's CDR3 is CASSFWGQGAHGYTF. In nucleotides, the CDR3 is TGTGCCAGCAGCTTCTGGGGACAGGGGGCGCATGGCTACACCTTC.

The V gene is TRBV4-1, the J gene TRBJ2-1; 10 bases line up with TRBD1. This CDR3 comprises 18 residues. Germline CDR1 MGHRA, CDR2 YSYEKL. Germline trimming cut 1 base from V and 5 bases from J; bases unmatched to any gene: 11. The CDR3 protein is CASSQGAGTGDRNNEQFF. CDR3 nucleotide sequence: TGCGCCAGCAGCCAAGGGGCGGGGACAGGGGACCGTAACAATGAGCAGTTCTTC.

This chain links TRBV9 with TRBJ2-7; 7 bases fit TRBD1. CDR3 length: 14 amino acids. V trimming: 3 bases; J trimming: 7 bases; junction bases outside the gene matches: 10. Germline lookup yields CDR1 SGDLS and CDR2 YYNGEE. CDR3 in amino acids: CASSASGQTAEQYF. CDR3 nucleotide sequence: TGTGCCAGCAGCGCTTCGGGACAGACGGCTGAGCAGTACTTC.

The genes are TRBV14 and TRBJ2-7; D might be TRBD1 or TRBD2, each matching 5 bases. Germline V CDR1 and CDR2: SGHDN, FVKESK. The germline V and J ends were trimmed by 1 base and 0 bases, with 10 bases remaining between them. The length of the CDR3 is 15 residues. In DNA form, the CDR3 reads TGTGCCAGCAGCCAAGGGTCGGGACCCTCCTACGAGCAGTACTTC. Protein: CASSQGSGPSYEQYF. Full variable domain (outside the CDR3, taken from reference TRBV14 and TRBJ2-7): EAGVTQFPSHSVIEKGQTVTLRCDPISGHDNLYWYRRVMGKEIKFLLHFVKESKQDESGMPNNRFLAERTGGTYSTLKVQPAELEDSGVYFCASSQGSGPSYEQYFGPGTRLTVT.

This chain joins TRBV11-2 and TRBJ1-1; the D gene is possibly TRBD1 (5 bases). V was shortened by 3 bases and J by 3 bases, with 23 bases between the two germline ends. The CDR3 extends over 18 amino acids. Germline-derived CDR1 and CDR2 are SGHAT and FQNNGV. CDR3 sequence reads: CASSFIGGAGRGYTEAFF. The CDR3 DNA reads as TGTGCCAGCAGCTTCATTGGAGGGGCAGGGAGGGGATACACTGAAGCTTTCTTT.

The chain employs TRBV10-3 and TRBJ2-5, with 9 bases lining up with TRBD2. Unmatched junction bases numbered 9, after V lost 0 bases and J lost 1 base. Germline CDR1 ENHRY, CDR2 SYGVKD. This CDR3 spans 18 amino acids. Here the CDR3 DNA reads TGTGCCATCAGTGAGTCCATTCTCCGGCGGGGGGGCCAAGAGACCCAGTACTTC. Protein: CAISESILRRGGQETQYF.

This clone came up once. The genes are TRBV27 and TRBJ2-7; no clear D. CDR1 MNHEY and CDR2 SMNVEV come from the germline V gene (reference sequence). Trimming removed 2 bases at V and 0 bases at J, with 8 bases between. The CDR3 is made up of 14 amino acids. CDR3 sequence reads: CASSLRGASYEQYF. In DNA, the CDR3 is TGTGCCAGCAGTTTACGTGGTGCCTCCTACGAGCAGTACTTC.

The V call is TRBV5-1, the J call TRBJ2-5, with D possibly TRBD1 on 5 matching bases. The J call may be incorrect, as the DNA end agrees better with TRBJ2-7. The CDR3 is 13 residues long. The germline V gene encodes CDR1 SGHRS and CDR2 YFSETQ. The CDR3 reads CASSLERGYEQYF. The CDR3 region has the DNA TGCGCCAGCAGCTTGGAAAGGGGCTACGAGCAGTACTTC.

The chain links TRBV14 to TRBJ2-3; 9 bases map to TRBD2. The ends lost 0 bases at V and 1 base at J; junction bases unmatched: 5. The V gene's germline CDR1 is SGHDN and CDR2 FVKESK. The CDR3 is 17 residues long. Here the CDR3 reads CASSQEFKRGGTDTQYF. The CDR3 DNA is TGTGCCAGCAGCCAAGAATTTAAGCGGGGGGGCACAGATACGCAGTATTTT.

The V call is TRBV5-1, the J call TRBJ2-7; D remains unclear. The CDR3 length is 13 residues. Trimming pared 6 bases from V and 1 base from J, leaving 11 bases between. Germline V gene data show CDR1 as SGHRS and CDR2 as YFSETQ. CDR3 DNA sequence: TGCGCCAGCACACGGAGCACGTCCTACGAGCAGTACTTC. Its protein is CASTRSTSYEQYF.

The chain joins TRBV6-4 to TRBJ2-7; D may be TRBD2 (6 bases). The germline V gene has CDR1 MRHNA and CDR2 SNTAGT. Trimming shortened V by 3 bases and J by 0 bases, and 12 bases separated the two germline ends. The CDR3 is 15 residues long. CDR3 nucleotides: TGTGCCAGCAGTGAGGGGACTGCTAGCTCCTACGAGCAGTACTTC. It codes for CASSEGTASSYEQYF.

This chain joins TRBV10-2 and TRBJ2-1; 7 bases fit TRBD1. The V and J ends lost 3 bases and 3 bases, in that order; junction bases with no gene match: 5. This CDR3 has 15 residues. Germline CDR1 and CDR2: WSHSY and SAAADI. The DNA for the CDR3 is TGCGCCAGCAGTGAACAGGGGCCCCACTACAATGAGCAGTTCTTC. As protein: CASSEQGPHYNEQFF.

This sequence joins TRBV10-1 and TRBJ1-2; possible D gene TRBD1, 6 bases. Per the germline V gene, CDR1 is WNHNN and CDR2 is SYGVQD (reference sequence). V was clipped by 2 bases and J by 5 bases, with 9 bases between them. The CDR3 is made up of 13 amino acids. The CDR3 DNA reads TGCGCCAGCAGTGAGGTACAGGGATATGGCTACACCTTC. Its protein is CASSEVQGYGYTF.